These 20 T cell receptor beta chains were all obtained from the same sample, sequenced in a study of regulatory T cells in long-lasting Graves disease. Time point defined: newly diagnosed GD, antithyroid drugs for less than 3 months. PBMC-extracted RNA yielded the TCR library. Sequencing libraries for TCR beta were prepared with iRepertoire HTBI primers and Arm-PCR of CDR3 regions. TCRdb re-called the multiplex PCR reads with MiXCR, one entry per CDR3 protein. The data contain some 320,000 distinct CDR3 sequences, over 15% of them singletons. This material consisted of peripheral blood mononuclear cells (PBMCs), taken at new diagnosis, from a patient treated with antithyroid drugs. Receptor source: a female donor with Graves disease.

This clonotype was recorded many times. V usage is TRBV11-2 and J usage is TRBJ2-1; TRBD2 matches 10 bases. The V gene's germline CDR1 is SGHAT and CDR2 FQNNGV. Trimming at V came to 2 bases and at J to 10 bases, leaving 11 bases not matched to a gene. This CDR3 spans 16 amino acids. The CDR3 here is CASSLLQREGLREQFF. The CDR3 bases are TGTGCCAGCAGCTTACTCCAGCGGGAGGGCCTCAGGGAGCAGTTCTTC.

The chain links TRBV19 to TRBJ2-7; 10 positions match TRBD2. V lost 8 bases, J lost 5 bases, and 12 bases stayed unmatched. The CDR3 runs to 15 residues. Germline assignment: CDR1 LNHDA and CDR2 SQIVND (reference sequence). In nucleotides, the CDR3 is TGTGCCAGTGCTACCGCTAGCGGGAGTCTCCACGAGCAGTACTTC. Its translation is CASATASGSLHEQYF.

The sample holds a few counts of this clonotype. This chain connects TRBV3-1 to TRBJ1-1; D perhaps matches TRBD1 (6 bases). Germline V gene sequence: CDR1 LGHDT, CDR2 YNNKEL (reference sequence). The V and J ends lost 0 bases and 8 bases respectively, with 13 bases between them. This CDR3 region has 14 residues. CDR3 in amino acids: CASSQDAGAGEAFF. In DNA, the CDR3 is TGTGCCAGCAGCCAAGATGCGGGGGCGGGCGAAGCTTTCTTT.

This sequence joins TRBV3-1 and TRBJ2-7; D is perhaps TRBD2 (6 bases). The CDR3 is 17 residues long. Trimming removed 0 bases from V and 3 bases from J, with 18 bases in between. Germline assignment: CDR1 LGHDT and CDR2 YNNKEL (reference sequence). This CDR3 reads CASSQDLTSVPSYEQYF. DNA of the CDR3: TGTGCCAGCAGCCAAGATCTGACTAGTGTCCCCAGCTACGAGCAGTACTTC.

This clonotype was seen repeatedly, ten times or more. The chain combines TRBV13 with TRBJ2-7; D gene ambiguous. This CDR3 has 14 amino acids. V was trimmed by 5 bases and J by 3 bases, leaving 14 bases between them. Germline CDR1 is PRHDT and CDR2 is FYEKMQ (reference sequence). Here the CDR3 reads CASSPTASDYEQYF. The CDR3 DNA sequence: TGTGCCAGCAGCCCTACGGCCAGCGACTACGAGCAGTACTTC.

This clonotype was detected many times. The DNA for the CDR3 is TGTGCCAGCAATCTCCGGAACCAAGAGACCCAGTACTTC. Its translation is CASNLRNQETQYF. V and J are TRBV2 and TRBJ2-5; D is undetermined. The V and J ends lost 7 bases and 0 bases respectively, with 9 bases between them. Germline values: CDR1 SNHLY, CDR2 FYNNEI. The CDR3 length is 13 residues.

This clonotype was counted many times. V is TRBV11-3 and J is TRBJ2-4; D may be TRBD2 (6 bases). CDR1 SGHNT and CDR2 YENEEA come from the germline V gene. With 7 bases removed from V and 4 bases from J, the gap between germline ends came to 20 bases. The CDR3 loop spans 16 amino acids. The CDR3 sequence is CASNSGTPPSKNIQYF. For the CDR3, the DNA is TGTGCCAGCAACTCAGGGACTCCACCTTCTAAAAACATTCAGTACTTC.

In regard to this clonotype: It differs at one base from a far larger clone, so likely a read error. The chain is built from TRBV11-1 and TRBJ2-5; D gene uncertain. The end of the DNA is better explained by TRBJ2-1, so the J call may be wrong. CDR1 is SGHAT, CDR2 FQDESV, per germline (reference sequence). This CDR3 has 13 residues. As DNA, the CDR3 is TGTGTCAGCAGCGCATCCGGCAACAGCGCACAGTTCTTC. Translated, it gives CVSSASGNSAQFF.

In this sample, this clonotype turned up many times. CDR3 sequence reads: CASSLDYAQETQYF. CDR3 DNA sequence: TGTGCCAGCAGCTTAGACTATGCCCAAGAGACCCAGTACTTC. The rearrangement uses TRBV11-2 and TRBJ2-5; D unresolved. V was clipped by 0 bases and J by 1 base, with 6 bases between them. The germline gives CDR1 SGHAT, CDR2 FQNNGV. The CDR3 runs 14 residues. The variable domain in full, with the rest retrieved from reference TRBV11-2 and TRBJ2-5, is EAGVAQSPRYKIIEKRQSVAFWCNPISGHATLYWYQQILGQGPKLLIQFQNNGVVDDSQLPKDRFSAERLKGVDSTLKIQPAKLEDSAVYLCASSLDYAQETQYFGPGTRLLVL.

This clonotype has only a few counts. This chain links TRBV20-1 with TRBJ2-5, with D perhaps being TRBD1 or TRBD2 (7 bases each). V lost 6 bases and J lost 4, with 15 bases in between. CDR1 is DFQATT and CDR2 is SNEGSKA in the germline V gene (reference sequence). This CDR3 spans 13 amino acids. The CDR3 sequence: CSAPRGGGETQYF. Here the CDR3 DNA reads TGCAGTGCGCCCAGGGGGGGAGGAGAGACCCAGTACTTC.

This clonotype was seen ten or more times. The genes are TRBV5-1 and TRBJ1-1, with TRBD1 matching over 8 bases. The CDR3 is 13 residues long. CDR1 and CDR2 (germline): SGHRS, YFSETQ. With 2 bases clipped from V and 7 bases from J, the junction kept 4 bases outside the gene matches. DNA of the CDR3: TGCGCCAGCAGCTTAACCGGGACAGGTGAAGCTTTCTTT. Amino acid sequence: CASSLTGTGEAFF.

The sample holds many counts of this clonotype. The CDR3 nucleotides are TGTGCCAGCAGCCAGGGACAGGGATTGAGTTACGAGCAGTACTTC. It yields the protein CASSQGQGLSYEQYF. V usage is TRBV7-9 and J usage is TRBJ2-7, with 9 bases lining up with TRBD1. Germline V gene lookup returns CDR1 SEHNR and CDR2 FQNEAQ (reference sequence). The CDR3 totals 15 residues. V lost 5 bases to trimming and J lost 4 bases; unmatched junction nucleotides: 9.

This clonotype occurred many times. The genes are TRBV2 and TRBJ1-5; D ambiguous. Between the trimmed V and J ends, which lost 7 bases and 9 bases, there was a span of 13 bases. The CDR3 loop spans 12 amino acids. Germline V lookup: CDR1 SNHLY, CDR2 FYNNEI. The CDR3 sequence is CASTVASRPQHF. Here the CDR3 DNA reads TGTGCCAGCACGGTGGCCTCCAGGCCCCAGCATTTT. Supplemented by reference TRBV2 and TRBJ1-5, the full variable domain reads EPEVTQTPSHQVTQMGQEVILRCVPISNHLYFYWYRQILGQKVEFLVSFYNNEISEKSEIFDDQFSVERPDGSNFTLKIRSTKLEDSAMYFCASTVASRPQHFGDGTRLSIL.

As to this clonotype: Possible read error: a much larger clone is one base away. This sequence joins TRBV12-3 or TRBV12-4 and TRBJ2-5; D gene uncertain. This CDR3 region has 13 residues. The V and J ends lost 6 bases and 13 bases respectively, with 21 bases between them. This chain's CDR3 is CASREDTTYERYF. The DNA of the CDR3 is TGTGCCAGCAGAGAAGACACGACCTACGAGCGGTACTTC.

This clonotype appeared many times. The V gene is TRBV5-1, the J gene TRBJ2-3, with 8 bases lining up with TRBD2. Trimming took 4 bases from V and 6 from J; bases not matched to a gene: 7. The germline CDR1 and CDR2 sequences are SGHRS and YFSETQ. The CDR3 consists of 14 residues. DNA of the CDR3: TGCGCCAGCAGCCAAAAAGCGGGAGTGGATACGCAGTATTTT. This gives the protein CASSQKAGVDTQYF.

This clonotype was counted ten times or more. The rearrangement links TRBV7-9 to TRBJ1-1; D unclear. Trimming removed 3 bases from V and 4 bases from J, with 9 bases in between. Germline CDR1 and CDR2: SEHNR and FQNEAQ (reference sequence). The CDR3 sequence is 13 residues long. CDR3 sequence: CASSFLASTEAFF. CDR3 bases: TGTGCCAGCAGCTTCCTAGCGTCCACTGAAGCTTTCTTT. Variable domain in full (rest from reference TRBV7-9 and TRBJ1-1): DTGVSQNPRHKITKRGQNVTFRCDPISEHNRLYWYRQTLGQGPEFLTYFQNEAQLEKSRLLSDRFSAERPKGSFSTLEIQRTEQGDSAMYLCASSFLASTEAFFGQGTRLTVV.

This clonotype has more than one count but fewer than ten. The chain is built from TRBV9 and TRBJ2-1; 10 bases are shared with TRBD2. Per germline, CDR1 SGDLS and CDR2 YYNGEE. V dropped 0 bases and J dropped 4; count of bases not matched to a gene: 7. The CDR3 extends over 17 amino acids. CDR3 in amino acids: CASSVGSGTSVYNEQFF. DNA of the CDR3: TGTGCCAGCAGCGTAGGATCCGGGACTAGCGTATACAATGAGCAGTTCTTC.

Comments on this clonotype: This may come from a read error, since a much larger clone is one base off. The genes are TRBV7-3 and TRBJ2-5; the D gene is possibly TRBD2 (6 bases). The CDR3 totals 15 residues. The germline CDR1 and CDR2 sequences are SGHTA and FQGTGA. CDR3 residues: CASSLGGWSTETQCF. CDR3 coding DNA: TGTGCCAGCAGCTTGGGGGGTTGGAGTACGGAGACCCAGTGCTTC. Together with reference TRBV7-3 and TRBJ2-5, the CDR3 gives the full variable domain: GAGVSQTPSNKVTEKGKYVELRCDPISGHTALYWYRQSLGQGPEFLIYFQGTGAADDSGLPNDRFFAVRPEGSVSTLKIQRTERGDSAVYLCASSLGGWSTETQCFGPGTRLLVL.

J is TRBJ1-4 and V is TRBV4-1, with 12 nucleotides matching TRBD1. V trimming: 3 bases; J trimming: 4 bases; junction bases outside the gene matches: 6. The CDR3 is 17 amino acids. The germline CDR1 and CDR2 sequences are MGHRA and YSYEKL. The CDR3 reads CASSHPGQGANNEKLFF. CDR3 bases: TGCGCCAGCAGCCATCCGGGACAGGGGGCTAATAATGAAAAACTGTTTTTT.

The chain links TRBV19 to TRBJ2-5; weak D call: TRBD1 (6 bases). V lost 11 bases to trimming and J lost 5 bases, with 24 bases between them. The CDR3 totals 15 residues. Germline loops: CDR1 LNHDA, CDR2 SQIVND (reference sequence). The CDR3 loop reads CASRSGPPRGETQYF. The CDR3 DNA is TGTGCCTCAAGGTCGGGGCCGCCTAGGGGGGAGACCCAGTACTTC.